One sample yielded the 22 T cell receptor beta chains listed below, sequenced in a study (dated by TCRdb to about 2016). Library preparation employed RT-PCR. The run used an Illumina MiSeq. TCRdb applied fastp at Q25 and MiXCR to the public reads, then kept only in-frame beta chains. Each record represents a unique CDR3 protein, reported with the most common genes and DNA among its rows. Present in this sample are approximately 720,000 distinct CDR3 sequences, 13% to 15% of which were seen just once. The ten top clones hold 3% to 4.5% of the sample. Sequenced material: memory CD4+ T cells from blood. The receptors originated from a female donor in good health, serving as a healthy control.

The chain is built from TRBV24-1 and TRBJ2-3, with a weak D call TRBD1 (6 bases). The CDR3 is 15 residues long. The germline gives CDR1 KGHDR, CDR2 SFDVKD. Trimming removed 2 bases from V and 1 base from J, with 9 bases in between. CDR3 sequence (DNA): TGTGCCACCAGTGATTGGGGGCAGCGCACAGATACGCAGTATTTT. Translating gives CATSDWGQRTDTQYF.

This clonotype was recorded many times. The genes are TRBV20-1 and TRBJ1-1; 7 nucleotides line up with TRBD1. The ends lost 6 bases at V and 7 bases at J; junction bases unmatched: 5. CDR1 DFQATT and CDR2 SNEGSKA come from the germline V gene (reference sequence). The CDR3 is made up of 11 amino acids. For the CDR3, the DNA is TGCAGTGCCGCGACAGGGATTGAAGCTTTCTTT. Its translation: CSAATGIEAFF.

V usage is TRBV10-3 and J usage is TRBJ2-7, with TRBD1 matching over 10 bases. The V gene end was trimmed by 6 bases and the J gene end by 0 bases; junction bases not matched to a gene: 5. Germline CDR1 ENHRY, CDR2 SYGVKD. The length of the CDR3 is 15 residues. The CDR3 here is CAIRGGTGVSYEQYF. CDR3 DNA: TGTGCCATCAGGGGCGGGACAGGGGTCTCCTACGAGCAGTACTTC.

This clonotype was recorded at least ten times. In DNA form, the CDR3 reads TGTACTACGTCGAATTGGGTTGCTGAAGCTTTCTTT. Its translation is CTTSNWVAEAFF. V and J are TRBV7-2 and TRBJ1-1; D remains unclear. Germline V CDR1 and CDR2: SGHTA, FQGNSA. This CDR3 contains 12 residues.

This rearrangement joins TRBV12-3 or TRBV12-4 to TRBJ1-3; D might be TRBD1 (6 bases). This CDR3 region has 14 residues. The V gene lost 7 bases and the J gene lost 3 bases, with 13 bases spanning the gap. The CDR3 loop reads CASIRQDLGNTIYF. The CDR3 bases are TGTGCCAGCATACGACAGGACCTTGGAAACACCATATATTTT.

This clonotype showed up many times. The V call is TRBV20-1, the J call TRBJ2-1; no firm D call. CDR3 length: 11 residues. V was trimmed by 3 bases and J by 9 bases, leaving 9 bases between them. Germline V gene sequence: CDR1 DFQATT, CDR2 SNEGSKA (reference sequence). CDR3 DNA: TGCAGTGCTAGTAGGGCGGTTGAGCAGTTCTTC. Amino acid sequence: CSASRAVEQFF.

The rearrangement joins TRBV20-1 to TRBJ2-3; 8 bases agree with TRBD2. Trimming took 5 bases from V and 2 from J; bases not matched to a gene: 15. CDR3 size: 17 residues. Germline assignment: CDR1 DFQATT and CDR2 SNEGSKA (reference sequence). CDR3 coding DNA: TGCAGTGCTCCCCCGGGGGGGCGGGATCTTTCCACAGATACGCAGTATTTT. Its protein is CSAPPGGRDLSTDTQYF.

There are a few counts of this clonotype. The junction differs from germline at one of its ends, possibly a read error. The chain joins TRBV6-1 to TRBJ1-2, with a weak D call TRBD1 (5 bases). This CDR3 region has 14 residues. The germline gives CDR1 MNHNS, CDR2 SASEGT. The CDR3 region is CASREGVMNYGYTF. In DNA form, the CDR3 reads TGTGCCAGCAGGGAAGGGGTTATGAACTATGGCTACACCTTC.

This chain links TRBV10-2 with TRBJ1-2; D call uncertain. The CDR3 has 12 amino acids. Trimming cost V 0 bases and J 5 bases, with 4 bases left between them. CDR1 is WSHSY, CDR2 SAAADI, per germline. CDR3 region: CASSESGYGYTF. The CDR3 DNA reads TGCGCCAGCAGTGAGTCGGGTTATGGCTACACCTTC.

This clonotype showed up just a few times. This chain links TRBV20-1 with TRBJ1-4; D not resolved. CDR3 length equals 13 residues. Trimming cost V 0 bases and J 7 bases, with 9 bases left between them. Germline V gene lookup returns CDR1 DFQATT and CDR2 SNEGSKA (reference sequence). The CDR3 DNA is TGCAGTGCTAGAGATCCGGGAGGTGAAAAACTGTTTTTT. This gives the protein CSARDPGGEKLFF.

This clonotype was observed a few times. A much more abundant neighbour one base away suggests this may be a read error. The V call is TRBV10-3, the J call TRBJ1-6; perhaps TRBD1 as D (6 bases). CDR3 length: 13 residues. Germline lookup yields CDR1 ENHRY and CDR2 SYGVKD. The V end was cut by 5 bases, the J end by 10 bases, with 12 bases between. The CDR3 protein is CAISRTEMSPLHF. The CDR3 DNA is TGTGCCATCAGTCGGACAGAAATGTCACCCCTCCACTTT.

This clonotype was observed a handful of times. Relative to the germline gene, one junction end is altered; a read error may explain this. The rearrangement joins TRBV27 to TRBJ2-7, with D possibly being TRBD2 (6 bases). CDR1 MNHEY and CDR2 SMNVEV come from the germline V gene (reference sequence). The CDR3 length is 11 residues. The CDR3 sequence: CAMTGVSVLLF. The CDR3 DNA reads as TGTGCCATGACGGGGGTGTCGGTCCTCCTCTTC.

This clonotype was observed at least ten times. This chain connects TRBV7-2 to TRBJ2-7, with TRBD2 matching over 8 bases. The germline V gene encodes CDR1 SGHTA and CDR2 FQGNSA. The length of the CDR3 is 14 residues. V trimming: 5 bases; J trimming: 6 bases; junction bases outside the gene matches: 9. The CDR3 here is CASSTTGTRPEQYF. CDR3 nucleotides: TGTGCCAGCAGCACTACCGGGACTAGGCCCGAGCAGTACTTC. The whole variable domain, filled in from reference TRBV7-2 and TRBJ2-7, reads GAGVSQSPSNKVTEKGKDVELRCDPISGHTALYWYRQSLGQGLEFLIYFQGNSAPDKSGLPSDRFSAERTGGSVSTLTIQRTQQEDSAVYLCASSTTGTRPEQYFGPGTRLTVT.

This clonotype turned up a few times. The CDR3 is CASRDRAGGGGYTF. CDR3 DNA: TGTGCCAGCAGGGACAGGGCCGGGGGTGGCGGCTACACCTTC. The chain has TRBV6-6 and TRBJ1-2; 8 bases are a match to TRBD1. The CDR3 totals 14 residues. Germline CDR1 and CDR2: MNHNY and SVGAGI (reference sequence). V dropped 6 bases and J dropped 8; count of bases not matched to a gene: 11.

This clonotype was seen many times. This chain joins TRBV20-1 and TRBJ2-7; D possibly matches TRBD1 or TRBD2 (5 bases each). Trimming removed 8 bases from V and 5 bases from J, with 19 bases in between. Germline CDR1 DFQATT, CDR2 SNEGSKA (reference sequence). The CDR3 is 13 amino acids. CDR3 residues: CSSARDAQDEQYF. As DNA, the CDR3 is TGCAGTTCAGCGAGGGACGCGCAGGACGAGCAGTACTTC.

This clonotype has just a few counts. The J gene is TRBJ2-4, the V gene TRBV4-2; D is unresolved. Germline-derived CDR1 and CDR2 are LGHNA and YNFKEQ. Trimming shortened V by 0 bases and J by 3 bases, and 9 bases separated the two germline ends. The CDR3 has 15 residues. This CDR3 is CASSQDLTGKNIQYF. The CDR3 region has the DNA TGTGCCAGCAGCCAAGATTTGACGGGCAAAAACATTCAGTACTTC.

With respect to this clonotype: With a much larger clone just one base away, this may be a read error. The chain carries TRBV6-4 and TRBJ1-2; TRBD1 matches 8 bases. The CDR3 has 15 residues. CDR1 is MRHNA and CDR2 is SNTAGT in the germline V gene. V trimming: 6 bases; J trimming: 0 bases; junction bases outside the gene matches: 6. CDR3 sequence reads: CASSPRQGTNYGYTF. The DNA of the CDR3 is TGTGCCAGCAGCCCCAGACAGGGGACTAACTATGGCTACACCTTC.

This clonotype showed up just a few times. The chain carries TRBV27 and TRBJ2-7; D possibly corresponds to TRBD2 (5 bases). V lost 5 bases and J lost 0, with 11 bases in between. This CDR3 spans 14 amino acids. Germline V lookup: CDR1 MNHEY, CDR2 SMNVEV (reference sequence). CDR3 sequence (DNA): TGTGCCAGCAGTGACTATACCGGCTCCTACGAGCAGTACTTC. This codes for CASSDYTGSYEQYF.

In this sample, this clonotype turned up a few times. The rearrangement joins TRBV11-2 to TRBJ1-2; a weak D match, TRBD1 (6 bases). Trimming shortened V by 4 bases and J by 2 bases, and 14 bases separated the two germline ends. The CDR3 consists of 15 residues. Germline lookup yields CDR1 SGHAT and CDR2 FQNNGV. Here the CDR3 reads CASSSYKDSNYGYTF. Here the CDR3 DNA reads TGTGCCAGCAGCTCCTACAAGGACAGCAACTATGGCTACACCTTC.

The rearrangement joins TRBV12-3 or TRBV12-4 to TRBJ2-3; 7 positions agree with TRBD1. The CDR3 contains 18 residues. J gave up 0 bases and V 6 bases, and 15 bases lay outside the gene matches. CDR3 in amino acids: CASRQGQPSSFSTDTQYF. The CDR3 nucleotides are TGTGCCAGCAGGCAGGGACAGCCTTCCTCATTTAGCACAGATACGCAGTATTTT.

There are many counts of this clonotype. The chain is built from TRBV30 and TRBJ1-5, with D uncertain. The CDR3 spans 13 residues. Trimming took off 2 bases at V and 9 bases at J, with 14 bases between the two ends. CDR1 is GTSNPN, CDR2 SVGIG, per germline (reference sequence). CDR3 protein: CAWSPDIDTPQHF. The CDR3 nucleotides read TGTGCCTGGAGTCCCGACATCGATACGCCCCAGCATTTT.

This chain links TRBV11-2 with TRBJ2-5, with D perhaps matching TRBD1 (6 bases). CDR1 and CDR2 (germline): SGHAT, FQNNGV. The CDR3 extends over 17 amino acids. The V end was cut by 0 bases, the J end by 5 bases, with 19 bases between. Here the CDR3 reads CASSLELRITRGETQYF. CDR3 bases: TGTGCCAGCAGCTTAGAACTTCGGATCACAAGGGGGGAGACCCAGTACTTC. The whole variable domain, filled in from reference TRBV11-2 and TRBJ2-5, reads EAGVAQSPRYKIIEKRQSVAFWCNPISGHATLYWYQQILGQGPKLLIQFQNNGVVDDSQLPKDRFSAERLKGVDSTLKIQPAKLEDSAVYLCASSLELRITRGETQYFGPGTRLLVL.